In its sample, the clone carrying this T cell receptor (beta chain) was seen many times. What it recognizes is unknown. Amplified regions were TCR beta CDR3 sequences from RNA transcripts. Researchers ran a first-round RT-PCR on the TCR CDR3 using the HTBI primer set. TCRdb fed the multiplex PCR reads into MiXCR, producing one record per CDR3 protein. This table holds 540,000 or so distinct CDR3 sequences, roughly 50% found once. This sample is drawn from a study of T cells in Graves' hyperthyroidism and ophthalmopathy. Clinical symptoms, serum thyroxine, TRAb, thyroid ultrasound and orbital computed tomography informed diagnoses. Study conclusions and caveats: With a median lead of around 6.7 months before onset, the model predicted ophthalmopathy. Blood held most thyroid clonotypes expanded above 0.001 frequency.

Trimming took 7 bases from V and 13 from J; bases not matched to a gene: 10. This CDR3 region has 12 residues. Looked up from germline, CDR1 is SNHLY and CDR2 is FYNNEI. V gene TRBV2 combines with J gene TRBJ1-2; 9 bases align to TRBD1. Source material: peripheral blood or thyroid tissue (not recorded which). The clonotype originates from an adult woman with Graves' disease, either hyperthyroidism or ophthalmopathy (not recorded which). CDR3 loop: CASTWDRVSCTF. CDR3 coding DNA: TGTGCCAGCACCTGGGACAGGGTGTCTTGCACCTTC.